Below, one T cell receptor (beta chain) is given with its context. V gave up 7 bases and J gave up 3 bases; unmatched junction bases: 6. Germline-derived CDR1 and CDR2 are SGHAT and FQNNGV. This CDR3 has 15 amino acids. The data originate from a study of tumor-infiltrating lymphocytes in primary liver carcinoma. Total RNA (around 500 ng) served as template for TCR beta cDNA synthesis primed by a constant-region primer. Library construction for TCR beta comprised three nested multiplex PCR rounds performed with slightly modified ARM-PCR. A C-beta reverse primer was combined with TRBV1-TRBV30 forward primers in the first two PCR rounds, and each round had about 10 cycles. TCRdb ran MiXCR on the multiplex PCR reads and lists one entry per CDR3 protein. The data contain approximately 340,000 distinct CDR3 sequences, almost 65% of them singletons. Blood RNA came from unsorted whole blood; germline DNA was also extracted.

J is TRBJ1-5 and V is TRBV11-2; 10 bases map to TRBD1. Material for sequencing was peripheral blood. The TCR originated in a man aged 35 to 55 with primary liver carcinoma and hepatitis B virus infection. The CDR3 region is CASNLTGGVNQPQHF. The CDR3 nucleotides are TGTGCCAGCAACCTGACAGGGGGCGTCAATCAGCCCCAGCATTTT.